The rows below give T cell receptor beta chains drawn from one sample of a study of OX40 agonist ivuxolimab in advanced cancers. Using immunoSEQ multiplex PCR, the repertoire was profiled, and TCRdb retains in-frame clones only, with some absent. The sample carries 60,000 to 85,000 clones, roughly nine tenths recorded once. Specimen: CD4+ or CD8+ T cells sorted from blood, collected in a trial of the OX40 agonist ivuxolimab. The receptors stem from an adult with an advanced solid tumor such as melanoma, head and neck, liver or kidney cancer. CDR3s include the opening cysteine and the closing phenylalanine or tryptophan. D genes are given only for firm matches. For some rows the clone size is stated as once, few or many, or as a class when expanded; others skip it.

clone size	J gene	V gene	D gene	CDR3 DNA	CDR3 protein
few	TRBJ1-4	TRBV2	NA	TGTGCCAGCGGGACCGAAAAACTGTTTTTT	CASGTEKLFF
NA	TRBJ2-1	TRBV19	NA	TGTGCCAGTAGTATTGGCGGACGGACCCTTTACAATGAGCAGTTCTTC	CASSIGGRTLYNEQFF
NA	TRBJ1-2	TRBV5-1	TRBD1	TGCGCCAGCAGCTTGGCAGGGACAGGGGTTGGCTACACCTTC	CASSLAGTGVGYTF
NA	TRBJ1-4	TRBV9	NA	TGTGCCAGCAGCCCCCACCTAGAAGGGTCCGGGGGGGAAAAACTGTTTTTT	CASSPHLEGSGGEKLFF
NA	TRBJ2-1	TRBV18	TRBD2	TGTGCCAGCTCACCCGTAGACCCGGGACTAGGCTCCTACAATGAGCAGTTCTTC	CASSPVDPGLGSYNEQFF
NA	TRBJ1-5	TRBV4-1	NA	TGCGCCAGCAGCCAAGATCGGCTTCAGCCCCAGCATTTT	CASSQDRLQPQHF
once	TRBJ2-7	TRBV19	NA	TGTGCCAGTAGTATAAATCATATAACAGGGTCCTACGAGCAGTACTTC	CASSINHITGSYEQYF
NA	TRBJ1-3	TRBV5-1	TRBD1	TGCGCCAGCAGCACTCAGGGGGCTGGAAACACCATATATTTT	CASSTQGAGNTIYF
NA	TRBJ2-5	TRBV9	NA	TGTGCCAGCAGCCGCAGCGGGCAAGAGACCCAGTACTTC	CASSRSGQETQYF
NA	TRBJ2-6	TRBV27	NA	TGTGCCAGCAGTTTAGCCGGATCGCATTTTTCTGGGGCCAACGTCCTGACTTTC	CASSLAGSHFSGANVLTF
few	TRBJ2-7	TRBV7-9	NA	TGTGCCGTTGACTACGAGCAGTACTTC	CAVDYEQYF
once	TRBJ2-5	TRBV7-9	TRBD2	TGTGCCAGCAGCTTAGTTCGCTTGGCGGGAGATCGGCGGGAGACCCAGTACTTC	CASSLVRLAGDRRETQYF
NA	TRBJ2-3	TRBV7-2	NA	TGTGCCAGCAGCTTAGCCGGGAGCAACCCCACAGATACGCAGTATTTT	CASSLAGSNPTDTQYF
NA	TRBJ2-1	TRBV5-1	TRBD2	TGCGCCAGCCGACCTAGCGGGAGTTCCTACAATGAGCAGTTCTTC	CASRPSGSSYNEQFF
NA	TRBJ2-2	TRBV7-7	NA	TGTGCTAGCAGCTTAGGGGGTACCGGGGAGCTGTTTTTT	CASSLGGTGELFF
NA	TRBJ2-7	TRBV11-2	TRBD2	TGTGCCAGCAGCCGAGGACTAGCGGGGTACGAGCAGTACTTC	CASSRGLAGYEQYF
NA	TRBJ2-1	TRBV6-4	TRBD2	TGTGCCAGCAGTACCCTAGCGGGACACTACAATGAGCAGTTCTTC	CASSTLAGHYNEQFF
few	TRBJ2-7	TRBV7-8	NA	TGTGCCAGCAGCTCAAGCGGTTGGAGCTCCTACGAGCAGTACTTC	CASSSSGWSSYEQYF
NA	TRBJ1-3	TRBV9	NA	TGTGCCAGCAGCCCCCAGAGCTCTGGAAACACCATATATTTT	CASSPQSSGNTIYF
NA	TRBJ2-3	TRBV7-3	TRBD1	TGTGCCAGCAGCTTAGGCCGGGACAGCTACACAGATACGCAGTATTTT	CASSLGRDSYTDTQYF
NA	TRBJ2-4	TRBV7-6	TRBD1	TGTGCCAGCAGCGGGACAGGGGACAAAAACATTCAGTACTTC	CASSGTGDKNIQYF
NA	TRBJ1-1	TRBV6-5	NA	TGTGCCAGCAGTTATGGGGACGGGAACACTGAAGCTTTCTTT	CASSYGDGNTEAFF
NA	TRBJ2-1	TRBV9	TRBD2	TGTGCCAGCAGCCCCCCGGGACTAGCGGGAGCCAATGAGCAGTTCTTC	CASSPPGLAGANEQFF
NA	TRBJ2-1	TRBV6-1	NA	TGTGCCAGCAGGGCCTTTCCTAGCGAGCAGTTCTTC	CASRAFPSEQFF
NA	TRBJ1-1	TRBV6-6	TRBD1	TGTGCCAGCAGACCCCCGGGACAGGGGCTAAACACTGAAGCTTTCTTT	CASRPPGQGLNTEAFF
NA	TRBJ2-2	TRBV7-9	TRBD1	TGTGCCATGACGGGACAGGCAATGAACACCGGGGAGCTGTTTTTT	CAMTGQAMNTGELFF
NA	TRBJ1-1	TRBV30	NA	TGTGCCTGGATCCTAAACGCTGAAGCTTTCTTT	CAWILNAEAFF
NA	TRBJ2-5	TRBV11-3	NA	TGTGCCAGCAGCTTAGATAGAACAGGGAGTCCCCAAGAGACCCAGTACTTC	CASSLDRTGSPQETQYF
NA	TRBJ1-5	TRBV6-5	NA	TGTGCCAGCAGTTACTCCGGACAGAAAAATCAGCCCCAGCATTTT	CASSYSGQKNQPQHF
NA	TRBJ2-3	TRBV7-2	NA	TGTGCCAGCAGCTTAGTTCCAGCGGGCTTTAGCACAGATACGCAGTATTTT	CASSLVPAGFSTDTQYF
NA	TRBJ1-1	TRBV19	NA	TGTGCCAGTAGTAGGCCCCTGGCAGGATCTGTAACTGAAGCTTTCTTT	CASSRPLAGSVTEAFF
NA	TRBJ2-7	TRBV7-2	TRBD2	TGTGCCAGCAGCCCGTCGGGGGGGGGTGAGGAGCAGTACTTC	CASSPSGGGEEQYF
NA	TRBJ2-7	TRBV27	NA	TGTGCCAGCAGTTCCCAGATGGGGGCGCCGGGGTACGAGCAGTACTTC	CASSSQMGAPGYEQYF
few	TRBJ1-4	TRBV5-1	NA	TGCGCCAGCAGCTTGGAAGGGATCTTAATTGGGGAAAAACTGTTTTTT	CASSLEGILIGEKLFF
NA	TRBJ1-5	TRBV19	NA	TGTGCCACCCCGTGGCGCGACAGAACTACCCTTAGCAATCAGCCCCAGCATTTT	CATPWRDRTTLSNQPQHF
NA	TRBJ2-7	TRBV5-4	TRBD1	TGTGCCAGCAGCCAGACAGGGGGCAACGAGCAGTACTTC	CASSQTGGNEQYF
NA	TRBJ2-2	TRBV19	NA	TGTGCCAGTAGTATGTCGGTTACCGGGGAGCTGTTTTTT	CASSMSVTGELFF
once	TRBJ2-1	TRBV19	TRBD2	TGTGCCAGTAGTATGAGCGGGAGCTACAATGAGCAGTTCTTC	CASSMSGSYNEQFF
NA	TRBJ2-5	TRBV5-4	NA	TGTGCCAGCAGCTCGGGCCCTACCCAGTACTTC	CASSSGPTQYF
NA	TRBJ2-5	TRBV19	TRBD1	TGTGCCAGTAGCGGGGACAGGGGGCGCGAATGGCCTAGCGGGACGGGAGACCAGTACTTC	CASSGDRGREWPSGTGDQYF
NA	TRBJ2-3	TRBV5-1	NA	TGCGCCAGCAGCGCTGGGACTAGCACAGATACGCAGTATTTT	CASSAGTSTDTQYF
NA	TRBJ1-2	TRBV5-1	TRBD1	TGCGCCAGCAGCATTGGGGGACAGGGCTATGGCTACACCTTC	CASSIGGQGYGYTF
few	TRBJ2-7	TRBV19	TRBD1	TGTGCCAGTAGGGGCGGACAGGGAGGCACCTACGAGCAGTACTTC	CASRGGQGGTYEQYF
once	TRBJ1-1	TRBV11-1	NA	TGTGCCAGCAGCTTAGGTCGGACCACTGAAGCTTTCTTT	CASSLGRTTEAFF
NA	TRBJ2-3	TRBV7-2	TRBD1	TGTGCCAGCAGATTACAGGGGGCGAGCACAGATACGCAGTATTTT	CASRLQGASTDTQYF
NA	TRBJ2-1	TRBV4-1	TRBD1	TGCGCCAGCAGCCAGGCCGACAGGGGAACCTACAATGAGCAGTTCTTC	CASSQADRGTYNEQFF
NA	TRBJ2-7	TRBV5-5	NA	TGTGCCAGCAGCTTGGTAGCCAGGGCCACCTACGAGCAGTACTTC	CASSLVARATYEQYF
NA	TRBJ2-7	TRBV5-5	NA	TGTGCCACAAAGGAGGGAACCGACTACGAGCAGTACTTC	CATKEGTDYEQYF
NA	TRBJ2-5	TRBV5-4	TRBD2	TGTGCCAGCAGCTCGGGACTAGCGGGAGCCCTACAAGAGACCCAGTACTTC	CASSSGLAGALQETQYF
NA	TRBJ2-2	TRBV7-9	NA	TGTGCCAGCAGCTTATATACCCGGCCCGGGGAGCTGTTTTTT	CASSLYTRPGELFF
NA	TRBJ1-5	TRBV9	NA	TGTGCCAGCAGCTCGCAGGGAGCCGGCGGTCAGCCCCAGCATTTT	CASSSQGAGGQPQHF
NA	TRBJ2-7	TRBV2	NA	TGTGCCAGCAGTGAGGTGCGGTTCCTATCCTACGAGCAGTACTTC	CASSEVRFLSYEQYF
NA	TRBJ1-2	TRBV18	TRBD1	TGTGCCAGCTCAGTCGGACAGGTCTATGGCTACACCTTC	CASSVGQVYGYTF
NA	TRBJ2-5	TRBV9	TRBD2	TGTGCCAGCAGCGTAGCGGGACTAGCGGGAGTCGAGACCCAGTACTTC	CASSVAGLAGVETQYF
NA	TRBJ2-5	TRBV5-1	NA	TGCGCCAGCAGCTTGGCCGGGCCCCGGCAAGAGACCCAGTACTTC	CASSLAGPRQETQYF
NA	TRBJ2-4	TRBV6-1	NA	TGTGCCAGCAGTTCCGGGAGCTCCAAAAACATTCAGTACTTC	CASSSGSSKNIQYF
NA	TRBJ2-1	TRBV7-2	TRBD1	TGTGCCAGCAGTAAATTCGGGACAGGGATCGGCAATGAGCAGTTCTTC	CASSKFGTGIGNEQFF
NA	TRBJ1-1	TRBV30	NA	TGTGCCTGGAGCTGGGGGCTGGAAGGCACTGAAGCTTTCTTT	CAWSWGLEGTEAFF
NA	TRBJ2-3	TRBV5-6	NA	TGTGCCAGCAGCTTGGTAGGGACTGGGACAGATACGCAGTATTTT	CASSLVGTGTDTQYF
NA	TRBJ2-3	TRBV11-2	NA	TGTGCCAGCAGCTTAGTTGAGTCGGGAGATACGCAGTATTTT	CASSLVESGDTQYF